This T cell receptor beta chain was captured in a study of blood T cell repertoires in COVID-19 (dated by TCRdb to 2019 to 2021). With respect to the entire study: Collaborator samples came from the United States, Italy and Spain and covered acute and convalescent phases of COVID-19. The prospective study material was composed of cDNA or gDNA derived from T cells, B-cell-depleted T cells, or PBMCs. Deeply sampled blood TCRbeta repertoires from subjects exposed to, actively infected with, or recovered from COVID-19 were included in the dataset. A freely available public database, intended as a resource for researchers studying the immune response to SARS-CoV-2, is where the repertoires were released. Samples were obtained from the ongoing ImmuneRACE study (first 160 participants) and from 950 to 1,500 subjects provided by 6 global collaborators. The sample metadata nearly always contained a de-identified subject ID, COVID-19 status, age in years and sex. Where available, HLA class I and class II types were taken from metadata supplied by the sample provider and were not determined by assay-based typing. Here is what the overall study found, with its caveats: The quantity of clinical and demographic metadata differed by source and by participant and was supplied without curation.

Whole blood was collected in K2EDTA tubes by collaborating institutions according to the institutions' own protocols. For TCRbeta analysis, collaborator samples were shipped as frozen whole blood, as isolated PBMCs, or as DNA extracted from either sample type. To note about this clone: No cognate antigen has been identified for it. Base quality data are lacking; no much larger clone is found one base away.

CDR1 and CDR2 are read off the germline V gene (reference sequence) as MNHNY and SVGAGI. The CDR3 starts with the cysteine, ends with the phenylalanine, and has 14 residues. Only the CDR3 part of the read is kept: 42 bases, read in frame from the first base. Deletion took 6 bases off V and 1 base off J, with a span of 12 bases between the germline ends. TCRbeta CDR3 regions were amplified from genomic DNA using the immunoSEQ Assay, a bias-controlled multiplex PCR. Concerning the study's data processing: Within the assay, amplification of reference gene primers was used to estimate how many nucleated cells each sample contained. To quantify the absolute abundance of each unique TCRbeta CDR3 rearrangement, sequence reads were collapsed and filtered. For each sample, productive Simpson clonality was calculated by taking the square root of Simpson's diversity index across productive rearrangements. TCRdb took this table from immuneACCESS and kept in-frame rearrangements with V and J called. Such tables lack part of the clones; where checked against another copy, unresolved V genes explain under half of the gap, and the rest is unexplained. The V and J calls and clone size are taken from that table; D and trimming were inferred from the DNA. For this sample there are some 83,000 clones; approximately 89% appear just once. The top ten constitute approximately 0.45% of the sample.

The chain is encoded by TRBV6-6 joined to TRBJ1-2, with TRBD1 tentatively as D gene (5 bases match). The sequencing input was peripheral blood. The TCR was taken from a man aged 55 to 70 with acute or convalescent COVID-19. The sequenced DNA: TGTGCCAGCAGGACAGACAGCAATAACTATGGCTACACCTTC. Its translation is CASRTDSNNYGYTF.